Presented here are 10 T cell receptor beta chains from one specimen sequenced in a study of identical twins. MiXCR, run by TCRdb on the 5' RACE reads, gives a single entry per CDR3 protein. The sample has 1.5 million to 2 million distinct CDR3 sequences; about 32% are singletons. Sequences were obtained from cord blood. The source of these receptors is a newborn girl in good health.

The rearrangement uses TRBV10-3 and TRBJ2-1; 7 bases align to TRBD2. The end of the DNA aligns better with TRBJ2-7, so the J call may be wrong. This CDR3 is built from 16 residues. Germline V gene lookup returns CDR1 ENHRY and CDR2 SYGVKD. DNA of the CDR3: TGTGCCATCAGTGAGTCGAGGAGCGGGATCGGTAATGAGCAGTACTTC. Encoded protein: CAISESRSGIGNEQYF.

This clonotype was found a few times. The gene calls are TRBV19 and TRBJ1-5; D is undetermined. Germline V gene sequence: CDR1 LNHDA, CDR2 SQIVND (reference sequence). The CDR3 totals 13 residues. V lost 8 bases and J 4 bases, leaving 12 bases between the germline ends. CDR3 loop: CASVFTGNQPQHF. CDR3 nucleotides: TGTGCCAGTGTTTTTACGGGGAATCAGCCCCAGCATTTT. Combining the CDR3 with reference TRBV19 and TRBJ1-5 gives the whole variable domain DGGITQSPKYLFRKEGQNVTLSCEQNLNHDAMYWYRQDPGQGLRLIYYSQIVNDFQKGDIAEGYSVSREKKESFPLTVTSAQKNPTAFYLCASVFTGNQPQHFGDGTRLSIL.

This clonotype occurred a few times. This chain uses TRBV29-1 with TRBJ2-2, with no clear D. The germline CDR1 and CDR2 sequences are SQVTM and ANQGSEA. V was clipped by 1 base and J by 2 bases, with 11 bases between them. The CDR3 sequence is 15 residues long. The CDR3 reads CSVEGSIFNTGELFF. Here the CDR3 DNA reads TGCAGCGTTGAAGGGTCCATTTTCAACACCGGGGAGCTGTTTTTT.

This clonotype was recorded only once. An end of the junction does not agree with germline; a read error may underlie this. The chain carries TRBV28 and TRBJ2-3; possible D gene TRBD2, 5 bases. Germline V gene sequence: CDR1 MDHEN, CDR2 SYDVKM. The CDR3 consists of 11 residues. The CDR3 loop is CASSSRDTLYF. The CDR3 nucleotides are TGTGCCAGCAGTTCCCGGGATACGCTGTATTTT.

The chain employs TRBV3-1 and TRBJ2-7; D unclear. The V end was cut by 1 base, the J end by 3 bases, with 13 bases between. CDR1 LGHDT and CDR2 YNNKEL come from the germline V gene (reference sequence). This CDR3 comprises 15 residues. The CDR3 bases are TGTGCCAGCAGCCAAGCCGCGGCAGGAAACTACGAGCAGTACTTC. As protein: CASSQAAAGNYEQYF.

This clonotype showed up just a few times. The chain recombines TRBV20-1 with TRBJ1-2; possible D gene TRBD1, 6 bases. Trimming shortened V by 5 bases and J by 2 bases, and 9 bases separated the two germline ends. Per germline, CDR1 DFQATT and CDR2 SNEGSKA (reference sequence). There are 12 residues in the CDR3. This chain's CDR3 is CSAYGGNYGYTF. CDR3 bases: TGCAGTGCTTATGGGGGCAACTATGGCTACACCTTC.

The J gene is TRBJ2-2, the V gene TRBV10-3; 10 bases align to TRBD2. The CDR3 consists of 17 residues. The trim removed 0 bases at V and 6 bases at J, leaving 7 bases unmatched. Per germline, CDR1 ENHRY and CDR2 SYGVKD. Written as DNA, the CDR3 is TGTGCCATCAGTGAGTCATTTCTAGCGGGAGCGGCCGGGGAGCTGTTTTTT. Translating it yields CAISESFLAGAAGELFF.

This chain uses TRBV6-4 with TRBJ1-2; D unclear. V was cut by 2 bases and J by 4 bases, with 8 bases left in between. This CDR3 contains 13 residues. The germline CDR1 and CDR2 sequences are MRHNA and SNTAGT. CDR3 loop: CASSDEGFYGYTF. CDR3 DNA: TGTGCCAGCAGTGACGAAGGGTTCTATGGCTACACCTTC.

This rearrangement joins TRBV24-1 to TRBJ2-5; 16 bases are a match to TRBD2. The J call may not be correct, given that the DNA end is closer to TRBJ2-4. From germline, CDR1 is KGHDR and CDR2 SFDVKD. This CDR3 contains 17 residues. The CDR3 spells CATSDSTGTSGRDIQYF. The CDR3 DNA sequence: TGTGCCACCAGTGACTCCACCGGGACTAGCGGGAGGGACATTCAGTACTTC.

A few counts support this clonotype. The gene calls are TRBV15 and TRBJ2-5; TRBD1 aligns across 8 bases. CDR1 and CDR2 (germline): LNHNV, YYDKDF (reference sequence). The trim removed 0 bases at V and 7 bases at J, leaving 4 bases unmatched. This CDR3 spans 14 amino acids. CDR3 loop: CATSRDSQGGTQYF. CDR3 nucleotide sequence: TGTGCCACCAGCAGAGATTCACAGGGGGGGACCCAGTACTTC.